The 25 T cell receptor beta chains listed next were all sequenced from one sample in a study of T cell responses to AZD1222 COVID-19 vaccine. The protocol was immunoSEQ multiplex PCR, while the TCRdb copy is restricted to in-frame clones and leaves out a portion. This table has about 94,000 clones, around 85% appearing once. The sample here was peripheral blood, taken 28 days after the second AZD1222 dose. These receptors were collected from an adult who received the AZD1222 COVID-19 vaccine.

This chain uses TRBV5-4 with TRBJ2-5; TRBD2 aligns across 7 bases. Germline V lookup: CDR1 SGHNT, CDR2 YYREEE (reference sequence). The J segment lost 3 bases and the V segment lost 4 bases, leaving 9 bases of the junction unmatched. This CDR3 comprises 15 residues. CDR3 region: CASSPGLLTKETQYF. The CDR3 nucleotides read TGTGCCAGCAGCCCGGGACTACTCACTAAAGAGACCCAGTACTTC.

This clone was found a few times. CDR3 DNA: TGTGCCAGCAGCCAATACAGGGGGTCGTCCTACGAGCAGTACTTC. Amino acids: CASSQYRGSSYEQYF. The chain uses TRBV5-6 and TRBJ2-7, with 8 bases lining up with TRBD1. Looked up from germline, CDR1 is SGHDT and CDR2 is YYEEEE. The V segment lost 4 bases and the J segment 1 base; nucleotides outside the gene matches: 7. The CDR3 loop spans 15 amino acids.

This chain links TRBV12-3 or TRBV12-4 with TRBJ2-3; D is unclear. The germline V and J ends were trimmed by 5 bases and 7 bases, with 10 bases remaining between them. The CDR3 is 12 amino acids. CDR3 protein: CASSLVGNTQYF. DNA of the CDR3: TGTGCCAGCAGTCTGGTGGGGAATACGCAGTATTTT.

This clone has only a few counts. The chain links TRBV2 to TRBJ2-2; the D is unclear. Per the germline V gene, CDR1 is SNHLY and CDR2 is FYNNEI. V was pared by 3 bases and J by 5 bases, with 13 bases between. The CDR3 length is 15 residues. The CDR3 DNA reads TGTGCCAGCAGTGACCTAGGCATGTATACCGGGGAGCTGTTTTTT. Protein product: CASSDLGMYTGELFF.

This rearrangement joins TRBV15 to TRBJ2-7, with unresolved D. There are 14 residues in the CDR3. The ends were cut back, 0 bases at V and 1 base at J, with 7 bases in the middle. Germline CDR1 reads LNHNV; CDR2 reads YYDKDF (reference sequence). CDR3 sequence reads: CATSRDLVSYEQYF. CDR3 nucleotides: TGTGCCACCAGCAGAGATCTCGTTTCCTACGAGCAGTACTTC.

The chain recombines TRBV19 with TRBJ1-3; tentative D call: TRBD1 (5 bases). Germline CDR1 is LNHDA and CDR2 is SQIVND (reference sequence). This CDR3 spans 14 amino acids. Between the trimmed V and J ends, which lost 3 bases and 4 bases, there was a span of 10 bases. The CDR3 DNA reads TGTGCCAGTAGTATGTGGGGCTCGGGAAACACCATATATTTT. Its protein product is CASSMWGSGNTIYF.

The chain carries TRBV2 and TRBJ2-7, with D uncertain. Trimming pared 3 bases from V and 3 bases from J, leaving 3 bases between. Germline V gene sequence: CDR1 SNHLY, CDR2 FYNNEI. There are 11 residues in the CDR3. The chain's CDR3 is CASSDNYEQYF. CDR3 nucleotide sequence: TGTGCCAGCAGTGACAACTACGAGCAGTACTTC.

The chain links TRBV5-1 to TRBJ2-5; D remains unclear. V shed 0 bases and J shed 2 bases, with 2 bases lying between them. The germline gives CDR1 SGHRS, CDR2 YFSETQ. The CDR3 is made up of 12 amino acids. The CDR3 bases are TGCGCCAGCAGCTTGGGGCAAGAGACCCAGTACTTC. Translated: CASSLGQETQYF.

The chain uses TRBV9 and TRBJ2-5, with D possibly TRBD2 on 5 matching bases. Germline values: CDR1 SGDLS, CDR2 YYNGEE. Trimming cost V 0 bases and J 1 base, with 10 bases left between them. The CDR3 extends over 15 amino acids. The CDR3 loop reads CASSVGGGPQETQYF. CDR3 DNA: TGTGCCAGCAGCGTAGGAGGCGGGCCCCAAGAGACCCAGTACTTC.

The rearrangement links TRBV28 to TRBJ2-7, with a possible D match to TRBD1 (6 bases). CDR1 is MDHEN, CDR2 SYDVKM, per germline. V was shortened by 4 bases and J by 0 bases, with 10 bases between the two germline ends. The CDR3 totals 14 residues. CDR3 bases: TGTGCCAGCAGTTACAACAGGGTCTCCTACGAGCAGTACTTC. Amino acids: CASSYNRVSYEQYF.

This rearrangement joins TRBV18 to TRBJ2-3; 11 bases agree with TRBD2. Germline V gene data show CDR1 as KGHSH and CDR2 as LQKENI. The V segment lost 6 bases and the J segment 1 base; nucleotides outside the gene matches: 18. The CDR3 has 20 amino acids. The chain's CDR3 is CASSRTGTSGRGMGTDTQYF. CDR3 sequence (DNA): TGTGCCAGCTCGCGTACCGGGACTAGCGGACGGGGGATGGGCACAGATACGCAGTATTTT.

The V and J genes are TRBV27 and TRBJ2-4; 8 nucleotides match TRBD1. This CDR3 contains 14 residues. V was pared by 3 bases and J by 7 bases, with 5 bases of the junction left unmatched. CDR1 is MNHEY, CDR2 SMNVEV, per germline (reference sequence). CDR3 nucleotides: TGTGCCAGCAGTTTCAGGGGGCTCGGTAACATTCAGTACTTC. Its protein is CASSFRGLGNIQYF.

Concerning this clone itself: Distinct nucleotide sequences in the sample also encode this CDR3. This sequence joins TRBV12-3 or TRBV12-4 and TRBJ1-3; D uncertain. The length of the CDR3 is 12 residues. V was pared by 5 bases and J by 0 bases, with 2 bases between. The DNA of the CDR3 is TGTGCCAGCAGTCCCTCTGGAAACACCATATATTTT. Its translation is CASSPSGNTIYF.

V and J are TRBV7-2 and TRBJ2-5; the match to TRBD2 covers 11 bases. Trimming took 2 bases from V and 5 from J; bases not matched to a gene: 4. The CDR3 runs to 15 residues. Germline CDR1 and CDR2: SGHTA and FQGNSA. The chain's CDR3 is CASSLRGLAAETQYF. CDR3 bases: TGTGCCAGCAGCTTAAGGGGACTAGCGGCGGAGACCCAGTACTTC.

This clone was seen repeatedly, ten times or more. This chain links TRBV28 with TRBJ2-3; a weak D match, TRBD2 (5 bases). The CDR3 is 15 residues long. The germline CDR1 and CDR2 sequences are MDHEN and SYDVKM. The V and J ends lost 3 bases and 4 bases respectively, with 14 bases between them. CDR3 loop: CASSLSGSHADTQYF. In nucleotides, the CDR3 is TGTGCCAGCAGTTTGAGCGGATCGCACGCAGATACGCAGTATTTT.

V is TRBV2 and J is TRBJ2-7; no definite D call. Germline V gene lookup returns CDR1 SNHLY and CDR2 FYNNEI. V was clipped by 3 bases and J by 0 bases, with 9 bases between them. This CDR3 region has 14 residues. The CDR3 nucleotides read TGTGCCAGCAGTGAGGGTTGGGGCTCCTACGAGCAGTACTTC. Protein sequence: CASSEGWGSYEQYF.

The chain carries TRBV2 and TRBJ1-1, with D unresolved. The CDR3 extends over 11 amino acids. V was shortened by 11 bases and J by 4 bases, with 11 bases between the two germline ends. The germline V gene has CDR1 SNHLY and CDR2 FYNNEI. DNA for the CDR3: TGTGCCTCTAGGAGTATCACTGAAGCTTTCTTT. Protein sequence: CASRSITEAFF.

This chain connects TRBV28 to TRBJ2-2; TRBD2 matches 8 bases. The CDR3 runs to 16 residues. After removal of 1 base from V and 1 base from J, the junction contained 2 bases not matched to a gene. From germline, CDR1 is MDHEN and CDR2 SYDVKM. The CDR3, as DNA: TGTGCCAGCAGTTTATATCTAGCGGGGAACACCGGGGAGCTGTTTTTT. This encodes CASSLYLAGNTGELFF.

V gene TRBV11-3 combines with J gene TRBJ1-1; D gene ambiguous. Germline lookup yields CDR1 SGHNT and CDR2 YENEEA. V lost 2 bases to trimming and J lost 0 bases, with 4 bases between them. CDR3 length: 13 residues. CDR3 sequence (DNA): TGTGCCAGCAGCTTATATATGAACACTGAAGCTTTCTTT. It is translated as CASSLYMNTEAFF.

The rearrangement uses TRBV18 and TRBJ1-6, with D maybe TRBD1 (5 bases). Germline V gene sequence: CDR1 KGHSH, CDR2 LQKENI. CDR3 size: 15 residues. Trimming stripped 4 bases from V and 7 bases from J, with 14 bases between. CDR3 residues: CASSLGDSRNSPLHF. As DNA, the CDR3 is TGTGCCAGCTCACTTGGAGACAGCCGGAATTCACCCCTCCACTTT.

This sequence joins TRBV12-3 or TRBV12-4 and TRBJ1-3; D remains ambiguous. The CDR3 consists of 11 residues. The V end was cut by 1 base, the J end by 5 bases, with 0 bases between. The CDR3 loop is CASSLGNTIYF. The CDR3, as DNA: TGTGCCAGCAGTTTAGGAAACACCATATATTTT.

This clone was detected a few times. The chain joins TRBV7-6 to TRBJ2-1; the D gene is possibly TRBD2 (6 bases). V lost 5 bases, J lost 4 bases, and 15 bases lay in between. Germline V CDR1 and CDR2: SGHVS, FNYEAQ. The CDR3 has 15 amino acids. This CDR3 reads CASSQKGGTYNEQFF. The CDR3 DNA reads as TGTGCCAGCAGCCAGAAAGGAGGGACGTACAATGAGCAGTTCTTC.

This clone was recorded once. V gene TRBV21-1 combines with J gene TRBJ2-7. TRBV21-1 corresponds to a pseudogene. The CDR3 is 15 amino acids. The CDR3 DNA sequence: TGTGCCAGCAGCAGTCCCGAGACGGTCTCCTACGAGCAGTACTTC. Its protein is CASSSPETVSYEQYF.

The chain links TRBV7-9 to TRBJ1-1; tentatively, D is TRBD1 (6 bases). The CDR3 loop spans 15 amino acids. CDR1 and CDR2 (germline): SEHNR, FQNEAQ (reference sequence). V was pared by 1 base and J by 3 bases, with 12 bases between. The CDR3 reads CASSLVGGADTEAFF. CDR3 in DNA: TGTGCCAGCAGCTTAGTCGGGGGCGCTGACACTGAAGCTTTCTTT.

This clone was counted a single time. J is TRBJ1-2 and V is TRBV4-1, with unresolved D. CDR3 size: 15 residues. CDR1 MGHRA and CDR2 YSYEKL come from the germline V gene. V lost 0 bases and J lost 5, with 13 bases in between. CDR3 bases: TGCGCCAGCAGCCAAGATGGGCCAGAGGGTTATGGCTACACCTTC. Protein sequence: CASSQDGPEGYGYTF.